This T cell receptor beta chain originates from a study of blood T cell repertoires in COVID-19. V was shortened by 9 bases and J by 4 bases, with 16 bases between the two germline ends. This CDR3 comprises 13 residues. Germline V gene lookup returns CDR1 MNHEY and CDR2 SVGAGI. In the study's own analysis: Amplification of reference gene primers provided the estimated nucleated cell counts. Sequenced by immunoSEQ multiplex PCR; TCRdb stores in-frame clones only, minus some. The DNA gave D and trimming, while V, J and clone size come from that table. The repertoire holds around 200,000 clones, with 85% as singletons.

V gene TRBV6-5 combines with J gene TRBJ2-7; weak D call: TRBD1 (6 bases). Source material: peripheral blood. This TCR derives from an elderly woman with acute or convalescent COVID-19. The CDR3 loop is CASGRGGAYEQYF. Here the CDR3 DNA reads TGTGCCAGTGGACGAGGGGGAGCATACGAGCAGTACTTC.